The 23 T cell receptor beta chains reported below all come from one sample, sequenced in a study of T-cell memory formation after mild COVID-19. TCRdb processed the 5' RACE reads anew with MiXCR; each CDR3 protein has one entry. The data contain over 150,000 distinct CDR3 sequences, roughly 20% of them singletons. Input material: PBMCs or a T cell subset sorted from them (not recorded which). The receptors originated from a man aged 18 to 29 who had mild COVID-19 (a few samples of this study predate the infection). Cell type and time point are not known.

This clonotype was seen more than once but under ten times. In DNA form, the CDR3 reads TGTGCCAGCAGCCAAGTCCTCGGGGCGGGGGTAGCCAAAAACATTCAGTACTTC. The encoded protein is CASSQVLGAGVAKNIQYF. The chain joins TRBV3-1 to TRBJ2-4, with 7 bases matching TRBD2. J was trimmed by 0 bases and V by 1 base; bases with no gene match: 9. CDR1 is LGHDT, CDR2 YNNKEL, per germline (reference sequence). This CDR3 is built from 18 residues.

This clonotype appeared a few times. The V call is TRBV5-1, the J call TRBJ1-2; D ambiguous. Germline V gene data show CDR1 as SGHRS and CDR2 as YFSETQ. Trimming removed 0 bases at V and 6 bases at J, with 9 bases between. CDR3 length equals 13 residues. The CDR3 loop is CASSLEGRNGYTF. As DNA, the CDR3 is TGCGCCAGCAGCTTGGAAGGGAGGAATGGCTACACCTTC.

The V gene is TRBV7-3, the J gene TRBJ2-1; D ambiguous. CDR3 length equals 13 residues. V shed 5 bases and J shed 6 bases, with 11 bases lying between them. Germline V gene lookup returns CDR1 SGHTA and CDR2 FQGTGA. For the CDR3, the DNA is TGTGCCAGCAGCCCCGCCCCCCGCAATGAGCAGTTCTTC. Translating it yields CASSPAPRNEQFF.

CDR3 residues: CASSRTSGGLETQYF. The CDR3 DNA follows: TGTGCCAGCAGTAGGACTAGCGGGGGGTTGGAGACCCAGTACTTC. V usage is TRBV7-2 and J usage is TRBJ2-5; TRBD2 matches at 14 bases. Germline CDR1 reads SGHTA; CDR2 reads FQGNSA. Germline trimming cut 6 bases from V and 5 bases from J; bases unmatched to any gene: 5. This CDR3 has 15 amino acids.

The rearrangement joins TRBV18 to TRBJ2-5, with D perhaps matching TRBD2 (7 bases). CDR3 length equals 16 residues. In germline, CDR1 is KGHSH, CDR2 LQKENI. V lost 3 bases and J lost 0, with 14 bases in between. CDR3 sequence reads: CASSPAAGANQETQYF. For the CDR3, the DNA is TGTGCCAGCTCACCCGCTGCGGGGGCCAACCAAGAGACCCAGTACTTC. Full variable domain (missing parts from reference TRBV18 and TRBJ2-5): NAGVMQNPRHLVRRRGQEARLRCSPMKGHSHVYWYRQLPEEGLKFMVYLQKENIIDESGMPKERFSAEFPKEGPSILRIQQVVRGDSAAYFCASSPAAGANQETQYFGPGTRLLVL.

There are a few counts of this clonotype. The chain links TRBV6-5 to TRBJ1-6, with 12 bases that match TRBD1. J was trimmed by 8 bases and V by 5 bases; bases with no gene match: 4. The germline gives CDR1 MNHEY, CDR2 SVGAGI. The CDR3 loop spans 15 amino acids. CDR3: CASSRDRGRDSPLHF. The CDR3 region has the DNA TGTGCCAGCAGTCGGGACAGGGGGCGCGATTCACCCCTCCACTTT.

J is TRBJ2-3 and V is TRBV15; D gene uncertain. This CDR3 spans 16 amino acids. Germline V gives CDR1 LNHNV, CDR2 YYDKDF (reference sequence). V lost 1 base and J lost 3, with 14 bases in between. CDR3 loop: CATSRANSLETDTQYF. CDR3 DNA sequence: TGTGCCACCAGCAGAGCGAACTCCCTCGAGACAGATACGCAGTATTTT.

This clonotype appeared many times. The V call is TRBV5-1, the J call TRBJ2-4, with D perhaps being TRBD1 or TRBD2 (7 bases each). The V end was cut by 7 bases, the J end by 7 bases, with 15 bases between. The germline CDR1 and CDR2 sequences are SGHRS and YFSETQ. The CDR3 runs 13 residues. CDR3 DNA: TGCGCCAGCGCCGCAGGGGGGGAGAACATTCAGTACTTC. Its translation: CASAAGGENIQYF.

CDR3 residues: CASSKGTGGAFGSPLHF. For the CDR3, the DNA is TGTGCCAGCAGCAAAGGGACAGGGGGCGCGTTTGGGTCACCCCTCCACTTT. The rearrangement uses TRBV21-1 and TRBJ1-6; TRBD1 was called by the table and not checked on the DNA. TRBV21-1 is shown as a pseudogene. CDR3 size: 17 residues.

This chain links TRBV28 with TRBJ2-3, with TRBD2 identical over 8 bases. Germline V lookup: CDR1 MDHEN, CDR2 SYDVKM. Trimming took 4 bases from V and 1 from J; bases not matched to a gene: 7. The CDR3 spans 16 residues. CDR3 coding DNA: TGTGCCAGCAGTTCGTCACTAGCGGCTGGCACAGATACGCAGTATTTT. It codes for CASSSSLAAGTDTQYF.

This clonotype has a count of ten or more. The V call is TRBV27, the J call TRBJ2-2, with 10 bases lining up with TRBD2. The V gene end was trimmed by 1 base and the J gene end by 1 base; junction bases not matched to a gene: 6. The CDR3 has 18 residues. Germline V gives CDR1 MNHEY, CDR2 SMNVEV (reference sequence). In nucleotides, the CDR3 is TGTGCCAGCAGTTTATATCCTAGCGGGGGAAGGAACACCGGGGAGCTGTTTTTT. It codes for CASSLYPSGGRNTGELFF.

This chain connects TRBV5-1 to TRBJ1-2; no firm D call. V shed 0 bases and J shed 0 bases, with 6 bases lying between them. CDR3 length: 14 residues. Germline V gene sequence: CDR1 SGHRS, CDR2 YFSETQ. The chain's CDR3 is CASSLDSTNYGYTF. As DNA, the CDR3 is TGCGCCAGCAGCTTGGACAGTACTAACTATGGCTACACCTTC.

This clonotype has just a few counts. The chain links TRBV7-2 to TRBJ2-7; 9 bases align to TRBD1. The length of the CDR3 is 14 residues. Germline V lookup: CDR1 SGHTA, CDR2 FQGNSA. The V and J ends lost 3 bases and 5 bases, in that order; junction bases with no gene match: 5. CDR3 sequence reads: CASSFGQGWNEQYF. CDR3 coding DNA: TGTGCCAGCAGCTTTGGACAGGGGTGGAACGAGCAGTACTTC.

A note on this clonotype: Compared with germline, one end of the junction differs, possibly owing to a read error. The rearrangement links TRBV11-2 to TRBJ2-3, with 11 bases aligning to TRBD2. Germline V gene data show CDR1 as SGHAT and CDR2 as FQNNGV. This CDR3 spans 15 amino acids. CDR3 nucleotide sequence: TGTGCCAGCACCTTACTAGCGGGGGCCTGGCATACGCAGTATTTT. Translated, it gives CASTLLAGAWHTQYF.

The chain joins TRBV12-3 or TRBV12-4 to TRBJ2-1; no firm D call. The CDR3 loop spans 14 amino acids. V gave up 3 bases and J gave up 5 bases, with 11 bases separating them. The chain's CDR3 is CASSFSGQDNEQFF. DNA for the CDR3: TGTGCCAGCAGTTTCTCAGGCCAGGACAATGAGCAGTTCTTC.

This clonotype was observed a handful of times. The chain links TRBV9 to TRBJ1-5; D ambiguous. The V end lost 4 bases, the J end lost 8 bases, and 13 bases lay between the germline ends. Germline V gives CDR1 SGDLS, CDR2 YYNGEE. CDR3 length: 13 amino acids. CDR3 sequence: CASSPRGEEPQHF. Written as DNA, the CDR3 is TGTGCCAGCAGCCCCCGGGGAGAGGAGCCCCAGCATTTT.

This chain connects TRBV4-1 to TRBJ1-1; D not resolved. Germline V CDR1 and CDR2: MGHRA, YSYEKL. The CDR3 length is 14 residues. The V end was cut by 4 bases, the J end by 6 bases, with 15 bases between. DNA of the CDR3: TGCGCCAGCAGCCCCGAGTGGGGTCTCTCTGAAGCTTTCTTT. It specifies CASSPEWGLSEAFF.

There are many counts of this clonotype. This chain links TRBV12-3 or TRBV12-4 with TRBJ2-3; D remains unclear. V lost 2 bases to trimming and J lost 6 bases, with 12 bases between them. This CDR3 region has 14 residues. The CDR3 sequence is CASSLSTSPDTQYF. CDR3 DNA sequence: TGTGCCAGCAGTTTATCGACAAGCCCCGATACGCAGTATTTT.

This chain connects TRBV30 to TRBJ1-1, with D tentatively TRBD1 (5 bases). CDR3 length: 16 residues. The ends were cut back, 2 bases at V and 1 base at J, with 17 bases in the middle. From germline, CDR1 is GTSNPN and CDR2 SVGIG (reference sequence). The DNA of the CDR3 is TGTGCCTGGAGTTCGGCCTGGGGGACGGAGAACACTGAAGCTTTCTTT. This codes for CAWSSAWGTENTEAFF.

This clonotype has only a few counts. The chain has TRBV7-2 and TRBJ2-5; TRBD1 matches at 7 bases. The CDR3 consists of 13 residues. Germline-derived CDR1 and CDR2 are SGHTA and FQGNSA. With 5 bases clipped from V and 5 bases from J, the junction kept 5 bases outside the gene matches. In DNA, the CDR3 is TGTGCCAGCAGCAGACAGGGTCAGGAGACCCAGTACTTC. It is translated as CASSRQGQETQYF.

The chain uses TRBV6-6 and TRBJ2-5, with a possible D match to TRBD2 (6 bases). The CDR3 is 12 amino acids. Germline CDR1 is MNHNY and CDR2 is SVGAGI (reference sequence). The V end was cut by 6 bases, the J end by 5 bases, with 10 bases between. The CDR3: CASRKRAETQYF. CDR3 bases: TGTGCCAGCAGGAAGCGGGCCGAGACCCAGTACTTC.

In its sample, this clonotype was seen a few times. The chain employs TRBV12-3 or TRBV12-4 and TRBJ2-7; the D gene is possibly TRBD1 (6 bases). Trimming removed 7 bases from V and 0 bases from J, with 10 bases in between. The CDR3 runs to 13 residues. CDR3 sequence: CASTRDTSYEQYF. CDR3 DNA sequence: TGTGCCAGCACCCGGGACACCTCCTACGAGCAGTACTTC.

The J gene is TRBJ1-2, the V gene TRBV28; tentatively, D is TRBD1 (6 bases). There are 14 residues in the CDR3. V lost 3 bases and J 4 bases, leaving 12 bases between the germline ends. Germline CDR1 and CDR2: MDHEN and SYDVKM. CDR3 residues: CASSFGQNRYGYTF. The CDR3 bases are TGTGCCAGCAGTTTCGGACAGAACCGCTATGGCTACACCTTC.